This T cell receptor beta chain was profiled in a study of blood T cell repertoires in COVID-19. The assay was immunoSEQ multiplex PCR, and TCRdb's table has in-frame clones only and misses some. The table includes 270,000 or so clones, approximately 86% detected once. V was cut by 5 bases and J by 0 bases, with 13 bases left in between. The CDR3 totals 15 residues. CDR1 and CDR2 (germline): LNHDA, SQIVND (reference sequence). This chain connects TRBV19 to TRBJ1-2; possible D gene TRBD1, 5 bases. The specimen was peripheral blood. This TCR came from a man aged 40-50 years with active or convalescent COVID-19. CDR3 residues: CASSPQVIANYGYTF. The CDR3 DNA reads as TGTGCCAGTAGTCCACAGGTAATAGCTAACTATGGCTACACCTTC.